The rows below give T cell receptor beta chains drawn from one sample of a study of blood T cells in healthy people across ages. TCRdb re-called the 5' RACE reads through MiXCR, storing one row per CDR3 protein. This sample has over 600,000 distinct CDR3 sequences; about 47% occur once, and the top ten carry around 18%. Sequencing used blood. All receptors derive from a man older than 75 in good health. Both conserved end residues are part of each CDR3. D genes are given only for firm matches. Some rows mark clone size as missing; the rest say once, few, many or name a class of expanded clone.

>.|TRBV6-2/TRBV6-3|.|TRBJ2-7
CASSYPRDRPRLYEQYF
>few|TRBV7-8|TRBD1|TRBJ2-2
CASSLRTGAGGELFF
>once|TRBV12-3/TRBV12-4|.|TRBJ1-4
CASSSPGGTREKLFF
>once|TRBV3-1|TRBD1|TRBJ1-2
CASNNRGMGGYTF
>few|TRBV20-1|.|TRBJ2-5
CSASREGGRETQYF
>.|TRBV28|.|TRBJ2-5
CASSFMRAWETQYF
>.|TRBV18|.|TRBJ2-7
CASSPQGRHYEQYF
>.|TRBV29-1|TRBD2|TRBJ2-3
CSVTRLAGSTDTQYF
>.|TRBV7-2|.|TRBJ2-2
CASSSLDWHTGELFF
>many|TRBV2|.|TRBJ2-3
CASSLATSGSTDTQYF
>.|TRBV20-1|TRBD1|TRBJ1-5
CSASLQGAHQPQHF
>few|TRBV14|.|TRBJ2-7
CASSLGSAGEQYF